A selection of T cell receptor beta chains follows, all from one sample in a study of CXCR3-negative and CXCR3-positive naive CD8 T cells. TCRdb reworked the 5' RACE reads into one entry per CDR3 protein, no DNA. This repertoire includes 130,000 to 150,000 distinct CDR3 sequences. Material for sequencing was naive CXCR3+ CD8+ T cells from blood. The source of these receptors is a human donor in good health. Some clones in this sample may be carry-over from other donors' samples. Each CDR3 is given with its conserved first and last residue.

j_gene: TRBJ2-2; v_gene: TRBV6-5; CDR3aa: CASSFNTGELFF
j_gene: TRBJ2-5; v_gene: TRBV15; CDR3aa: CATNRGEGPPETQYF
j_gene: TRBJ2-2; v_gene: TRBV5-4; CDR3aa: CASSPGLGTGELFF
j_gene: TRBJ2-7; v_gene: TRBV3-1; CDR3aa: CASSQDHGTSGGRLYEQYF
j_gene: TRBJ1-1; v_gene: TRBV12-3/TRBV12-4; CDR3aa: CASSPTHPTGNTEAFF
j_gene: TRBJ2-7; v_gene: TRBV7-2; CDR3aa: CASSQRTGGLLYEQYF
j_gene: TRBJ2-7; v_gene: TRBV29-1; CDR3aa: CSVESDGPGQTYEQYF
j_gene: TRBJ1-2; v_gene: TRBV15; CDR3aa: CATGGYSGGDYGYTF
j_gene: TRBJ2-1; v_gene: TRBV7-3; CDR3aa: CASSLGLGSNEQFF
j_gene: TRBJ2-1; v_gene: TRBV7-9; CDR3aa: CASSPTGGIGNEQFF
j_gene: TRBJ2-7; v_gene: TRBV29-1; CDR3aa: CSAGHSSYEQYF
j_gene: TRBJ2-3; v_gene: TRBV9; CDR3aa: CASSVGGRTDTQYF
j_gene: TRBJ2-2; v_gene: TRBV29-1; CDR3aa: CSVQNTGELFF
j_gene: TRBJ2-7; v_gene: TRBV28; CDR3aa: CASSQLAGWNEQYF
j_gene: TRBJ2-7; v_gene: TRBV7-2; CDR3aa: CASSFHGGSYEQYF
j_gene: TRBJ2-1; v_gene: TRBV6-5; CDR3aa: CASSYEEGSDNEQFF
j_gene: TRBJ1-1; v_gene: TRBV12-3/TRBV12-4; CDR3aa: CASRGWEGLAEAFF
j_gene: TRBJ1-3; v_gene: TRBV4-1; CDR3aa: CASSQGQGGRNTIYF
j_gene: TRBJ2-1; v_gene: TRBV7-3; CDR3aa: CASSPLVSGRAPSSYNEQFF
j_gene: TRBJ1-2; v_gene: TRBV4-3; CDR3aa: CASSQDPRTNYGYTF
j_gene: TRBJ2-1; v_gene: TRBV24-1; CDR3aa: CATSELQGGEQFF
j_gene: TRBJ2-5; v_gene: TRBV5-1; CDR3aa: CASSFAGGAIRETQYF
j_gene: TRBJ2-7; v_gene: TRBV6-5; CDR3aa: CASTGAYEQYF
j_gene: TRBJ2-3; v_gene: TRBV2; CDR3aa: CASSEARTVQRIDTQYF
j_gene: TRBJ2-7; v_gene: TRBV30; CDR3aa: CAWSVGLGTYEQYF
j_gene: TRBJ2-7; v_gene: TRBV19; CDR3aa: CASSSRTGNYEQYF
j_gene: TRBJ2-3; v_gene: TRBV29-1; CDR3aa: CSVEVGAGQYF
j_gene: TRBJ2-1; v_gene: TRBV7-2; CDR3aa: CASSLEGADEQFF
j_gene: TRBJ2-7; v_gene: TRBV6-1; CDR3aa: CASSEAPPYEQYF
j_gene: TRBJ1-2; v_gene: TRBV27; CDR3aa: CASSLSGGQTDYGYTF
j_gene: TRBJ2-1; v_gene: TRBV2; CDR3aa: CASKASGGNEQFF
j_gene: TRBJ2-5; v_gene: TRBV12-3/TRBV12-4; CDR3aa: CASSLDGETQYF
j_gene: TRBJ2-7; v_gene: TRBV7-9; CDR3aa: CASSLVGQGSGEQYF
j_gene: TRBJ2-7; v_gene: TRBV29-1; CDR3aa: CSVLGGRGDHEQYF